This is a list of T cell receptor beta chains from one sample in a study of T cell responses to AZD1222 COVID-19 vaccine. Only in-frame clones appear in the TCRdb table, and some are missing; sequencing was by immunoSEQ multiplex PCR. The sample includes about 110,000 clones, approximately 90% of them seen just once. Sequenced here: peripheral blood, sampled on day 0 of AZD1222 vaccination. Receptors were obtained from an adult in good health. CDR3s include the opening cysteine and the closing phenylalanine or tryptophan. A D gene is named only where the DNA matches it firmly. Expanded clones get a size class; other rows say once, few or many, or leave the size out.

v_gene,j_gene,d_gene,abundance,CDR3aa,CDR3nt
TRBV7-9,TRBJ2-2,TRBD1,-,CASRRTGANTGELFF,TGTGCCAGCAGACGGACAGGGGCGAACACCGGGGAGCTGTTTTTT
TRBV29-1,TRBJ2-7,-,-,CSVEKVDQDEQYF,TGCAGCGTTGAAAAGGTGGATCAGGACGAGCAGTACTTC
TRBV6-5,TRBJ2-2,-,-,CASSYYDALTGELFF,TGTGCCAGCAGTTACTATGACGCGTTAACCGGGGAGCTGTTTTTT
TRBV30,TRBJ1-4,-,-,CAWSEGPDEKLFF,TGTGCCTGGAGTGAGGGGCCTGATGAAAAACTGTTTTTT
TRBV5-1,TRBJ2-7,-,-,CASSLGGFSYEQYF,TGCGCCAGCAGCTTGGGTGGGTTCTCCTACGAGCAGTACTTC
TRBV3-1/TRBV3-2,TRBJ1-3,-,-,CASSQELYSGNTIYF,TGTGCCAGCAGCCAAGAACTGTACTCTGGAAACACCATATATTTT
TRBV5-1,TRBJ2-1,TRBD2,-,CASSLGLAGRYNEQFF,TGCGCCAGCAGCTTGGGACTAGCGGGGCGTTACAATGAGCAGTTCTTC
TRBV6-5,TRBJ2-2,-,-,CASSRDGWTAGELFF,TGTGCCAGCAGTCGGGACGGTTGGACGGCCGGGGAGCTGTTTTTT
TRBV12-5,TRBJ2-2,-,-,CASGPDGYTGELFF,TGTGCTAGTGGCCCCGACGGATACACCGGGGAGCTGTTTTTT
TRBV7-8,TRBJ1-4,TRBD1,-,CASGRQGGEKLFF,TGTGCCAGCGGCCGACAGGGCGGGGAAAAACTGTTTTTT
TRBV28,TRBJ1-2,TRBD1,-,CASSFPGQRQGGYTF,TGTGCCAGCAGTTTCCCGGGACAGCGGCAGGGAGGCTACACCTTC
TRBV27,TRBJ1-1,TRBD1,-,CASSSLRTGVRNTEAFF,TGTGCCAGCAGTTCTCTCCGGACAGGCGTGCGGAACACTGAAGCTTTCTTT
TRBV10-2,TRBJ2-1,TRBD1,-,CASSWTGNNEQFF,TGCGCCAGCAGCTGGACAGGGAACAATGAGCAGTTCTTC
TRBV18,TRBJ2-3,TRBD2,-,CASSPYAGGPPDTQYF,TGTGCCAGCTCACCATACGCGGGGGGGCCCCCAGATACGCAGTATTTT
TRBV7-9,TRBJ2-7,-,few,CASSLAGGSYEQYF,TGTGCCAGCAGCTTAGCAGGGGGCTCCTACGAGCAGTACTTC
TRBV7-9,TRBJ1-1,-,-,CASRPDLLNTEAFF,TGTGCCAGCAGACCGGACCTCTTGAACACTGAAGCTTTCTTT
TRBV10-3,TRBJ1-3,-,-,CAISEISYSGNTIYF,TGTGCCATCAGTGAGATCAGCTACTCTGGAAACACCATATATTTT
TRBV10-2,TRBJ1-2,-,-,CASGMNYGYTF,TGCGCCAGCGGGATGAATTATGGCTACACCTTC
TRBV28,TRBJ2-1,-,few,CASTGVGSNNEQFF,TGTGCCAGCACAGGGGTCGGCAGTAACAATGAGCAGTTCTTC
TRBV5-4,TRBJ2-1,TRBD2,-,CASGLASYNEQFF,TGTGCCAGCGGACTAGCCTCCTACAATGAGCAGTTCTTC
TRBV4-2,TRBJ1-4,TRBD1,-,CASSPNTGDLFF,TGTGCCAGCAGCCCAAATACAGGGGATCTGTTTTTT
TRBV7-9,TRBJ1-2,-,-,CASSPSGTFYGYTF,TGTGCCAGCAGTCCTTCAGGAACTTTCTATGGCTACACCTTC
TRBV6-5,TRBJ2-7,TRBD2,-,CASGLADSSSYEQYF,TGTGCCAGCGGACTAGCCGACTCGAGCTCCTACGAGCAGTACTTC
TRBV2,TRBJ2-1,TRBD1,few,CASRTYGQGNEQFF,TGTGCCAGCAGAACCTATGGACAGGGCAATGAGCAGTTCTTC
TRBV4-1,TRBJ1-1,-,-,CASSQPGTVFEAFF,TGCGCCAGCAGTCAACCCGGGACGGTATTTGAAGCTTTCTTT
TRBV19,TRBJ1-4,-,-,CASSIPGRINEKLFF,TGTGCCAGTAGCATCCCCGGCCGGATTAATGAAAAACTGTTTTTT
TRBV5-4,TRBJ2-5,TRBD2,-,CASTFLAGGPETQYF,TGTGCCAGCACCTTTCTAGCGGGGGGGCCGGAGACCCAGTACTTC
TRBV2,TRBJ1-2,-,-,CASSAQRQYYGYTF,TGTGCCAGCAGTGCACAGCGGCAGTACTATGGCTACACCTTC
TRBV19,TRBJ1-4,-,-,CASSIGLQSNEKLFF,TGTGCCAGTAGTATAGGTTTACAGAGCAATGAAAAACTGTTTTTT
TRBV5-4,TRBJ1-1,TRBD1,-,CASRWGGTGGAGNTEAFF,TGTGCCAGCAGGTGGGGAGGGACAGGGGGCGCGGGGAACACTGAAGCTTTCTTT
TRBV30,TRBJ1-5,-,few,CAWSVGQPQHF,TGTGCCTGGAGTGTGGGGCAGCCCCAGCATTTT
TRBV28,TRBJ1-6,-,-,CASGGPNSPLHF,TGTGCCAGCGGGGGACCTAATTCACCCCTCCACTTT
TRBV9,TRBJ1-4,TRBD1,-,CASSAGDRVNEKLFF,TGTGCCAGCAGCGCTGGGGACAGAGTTAATGAAAAACTGTTTTTT
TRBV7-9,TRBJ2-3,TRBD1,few,CASTRGQGTSTDTQYF,TGTGCCAGCACCCGTGGACAGGGGACGAGCACAGATACGCAGTATTTT
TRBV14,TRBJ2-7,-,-,CASSQGYRGPFSYEQYF,TGTGCCAGCAGCCAAGGGTATCGGGGGCCGTTCTCCTACGAGCAGTACTTC
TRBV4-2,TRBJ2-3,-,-,CASSQVPGASGTDTQYF,TGTGCCAGCAGCCAGGTACCCGGGGCTAGCGGCACAGATACGCAGTATTTT
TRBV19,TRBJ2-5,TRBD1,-,CASQDRVRETQYF,TGTGCCAGCCAGGACAGGGTGAGGGAGACCCAGTACTTC
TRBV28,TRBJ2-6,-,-,CASSFAGDGANVLTF,TGTGCCAGCAGTTTCGCCGGGGATGGGGCCAACGTCCTGACTTTC
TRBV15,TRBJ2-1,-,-,CVTSREQATVNEQFF,TGTGTCACCAGCAGAGAACAGGCCACGGTCAATGAGCAGTTCTTC
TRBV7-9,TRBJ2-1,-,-,CASSLALSNEQFF,TGTGCCAGCAGCTTAGCGCTGAGCAATGAGCAGTTCTTC
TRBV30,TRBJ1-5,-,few,CAWRDTTARTQPQHF,TGTGCCTGGAGGGACACGACGGCCCGCACTCAGCCCCAGCATTTT
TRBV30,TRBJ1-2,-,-,CAWSVLGESEGYTF,TGTGCCTGGAGTGTATTAGGGGAGTCGGAAGGCTACACCTTC
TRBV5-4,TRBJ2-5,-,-,CASSSGQHQETQYF,TGTGCCAGCAGCTCTGGGCAGCACCAAGAGACCCAGTACTTC
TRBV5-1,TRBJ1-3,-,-,CASSGTTFPSGNTIYF,TGCGCCAGCAGCGGAACGACGTTCCCCTCTGGAAACACCATATATTTT
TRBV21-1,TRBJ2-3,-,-,CASSKGTTDTQYF,TGTGCCAGCAGCAAAGGGACCACAGATACGCAGTATTTT
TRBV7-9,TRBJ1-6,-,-,CASSSGEGGNSPLHF,TGTGCCAGCAGCTCAGGGGAAGGCGGTAATTCACCCCTCCACTTT
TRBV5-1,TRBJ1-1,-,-,CASSLNTGPTEAFF,TGCGCCAGCAGCTTAAATACAGGTCCGACTGAAGCTTTCTTT
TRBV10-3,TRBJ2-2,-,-,CAIRRGPGELFF,TGTGCCATCAGGAGGGGACCCGGGGAGCTGTTTTTT
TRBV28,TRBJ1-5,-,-,CASSVSLAGNQPQHF,TGTGCCAGCAGTGTCTCCTTAGCGGGCAATCAGCCCCAGCATTTT
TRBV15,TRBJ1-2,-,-,CATSRDQGGYGYTF,TGTGCCACCAGCAGAGATCAGGGTGGCTATGGCTACACCTTC
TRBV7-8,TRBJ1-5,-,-,CASSLGGTGLKEKPQHF,TGTGCCAGCAGCTTAGGAGGTACAGGCTTAAAGGAAAAGCCCCAGCATTTT